The 8 T cell receptor beta chains given below trace back to one sample, sequenced in a study of cytotoxic CD8 clonotypes in ibrutinib-treated CLL. The table came from immunoSEQ multiplex PCR; TCRdb's copy has only in-frame clones and leaves some out. The sample has more than 110,000 clones; 80% are singletons. Sequencing was performed on PBMCs, taken after 36 months of ibrutinib treatment. These receptors originate from a human donor with chronic lymphocytic leukemia.

J is TRBJ1-3 and V is TRBV4-1; the D is unclear. The CDR3 runs to 14 residues. CDR1 and CDR2 from the germline V gene are MGHRA and YSYEKL. V dropped 3 bases and J dropped 3 bases, with 9 bases sitting between them. The CDR3 DNA is TGCGCCAGCAGCCAGTCTCTTGTTGGAAACACCATATATTTT. Protein sequence: CASSQSLVGNTIYF.

The rearrangement links TRBV12-5 to TRBJ2-1; a possible D gene is TRBD1 (5 bases). CDR3 size: 17 residues. Deletions cut 0 bases from V and 3 bases from J, with 15 bases between. The germline CDR1 and CDR2 sequences are LGHNT and FRNRAP. The CDR3 protein is CASGLVLQSQGYNEQFF. The CDR3, as DNA: TGTGCTAGTGGTTTGGTACTCCAATCTCAGGGCTACAATGAGCAGTTCTTC.

This clone was detected a few times. This chain links TRBV11-3 with TRBJ2-3; D unresolved. The CDR3 consists of 13 residues. Per germline, CDR1 SGHNT and CDR2 YENEEA. Trimming shortened V by 2 bases and J by 5 bases, and 8 bases separated the two germline ends. The CDR3 reads CASSLSLGDTQYF. Here the CDR3 DNA reads TGTGCCAGCAGCTTAAGTCTCGGAGATACGCAGTATTTT.

The chain has TRBV5-1 and TRBJ2-3; 8 bases match TRBD2. The trim removed 0 bases at V and 4 bases at J, leaving 7 bases unmatched. The CDR3 length is 16 residues. Germline CDR1 is SGHRS and CDR2 is YFSETQ. Here the CDR3 DNA reads TGCGCCAGCAGCTTGGTGGGTCTAGCGGGCGCAGATACGCAGTATTTT. It encodes CASSLVGLAGADTQYF.

The chain links TRBV7-3 to TRBJ1-1; D gene uncertain. Trimming took 2 bases from V and 5 from J, leaving 9 bases between them. Germline-derived CDR1 and CDR2 are SGHTA and FQGTGA. The CDR3 consists of 13 residues. The CDR3 region has the DNA TGTGCCAGCAGCTTACTTCAGCCAACTGAAGCTTTCTTT. Encoded protein: CASSLLQPTEAFF.

For the CDR3, the DNA is TGCGCCAGCAGCCAAGAAGGGACAGGCTGGATAGCCAAAAACATTCAGTACTTC. It is translated as CASSQEGTGWIAKNIQYF. V usage is TRBV4-1 and J usage is TRBJ2-4, with 8 positions matching TRBD1. Germline trimming cut 0 bases from V and 0 bases from J; bases unmatched to any gene: 7. This CDR3 has 18 residues. CDR1 and CDR2 from the germline V gene are MGHRA and YSYEKL.

This sequence joins TRBV30 and TRBJ1-5; a possible D gene is TRBD1 (6 bases). The V end lost 0 bases, the J end lost 4 bases, and 10 bases lay between the germline ends. The CDR3 loop spans 14 amino acids. Germline-derived CDR1 and CDR2 are GTSNPN and SVGIG (reference sequence). The CDR3: CAWSVLQGNQPQHF. The DNA of the CDR3 is TGTGCCTGGAGTGTACTACAGGGTAATCAGCCCCAGCATTTT.

The rearrangement joins TRBV30 to TRBJ2-3; possibly TRBD2 for D (5 bases). Trimming removed 3 bases at V and 7 bases at J, with 14 bases between. This CDR3 contains 13 residues. CDR1 and CDR2 from the germline V gene are GTSNPN and SVGIG (reference sequence). The CDR3 is CAWRRAPPYTQYF. The CDR3, as DNA: TGTGCCTGGAGGCGGGCTCCCCCCTATACGCAGTATTTT.